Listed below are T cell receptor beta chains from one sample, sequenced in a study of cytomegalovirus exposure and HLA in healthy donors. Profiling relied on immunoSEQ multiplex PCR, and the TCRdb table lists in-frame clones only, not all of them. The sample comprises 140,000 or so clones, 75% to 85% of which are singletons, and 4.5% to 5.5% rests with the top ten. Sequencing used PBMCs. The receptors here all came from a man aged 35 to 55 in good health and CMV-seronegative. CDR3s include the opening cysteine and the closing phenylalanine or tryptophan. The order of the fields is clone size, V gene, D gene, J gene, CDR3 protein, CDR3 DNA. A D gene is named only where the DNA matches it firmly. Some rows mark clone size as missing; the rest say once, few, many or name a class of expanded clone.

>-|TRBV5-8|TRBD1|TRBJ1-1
CASSKGQGFRNTEAFF
TGTGCCAGCAGCAAGGGACAGGGGTTTCGGAACACTGAAGCTTTCTTT
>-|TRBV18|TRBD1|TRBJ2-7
CASSLGQGAYEQYF
TGTGCCAGCTCACTGGGACAGGGCGCCTACGAGCAGTACTTC
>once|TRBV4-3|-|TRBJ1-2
CASSQDSGSYGYTF
TGCGCCAGCAGCCAAGACTCAGGGTCCTATGGCTACACCTTC
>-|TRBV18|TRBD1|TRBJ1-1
CASSRDRDTEAFF
TGTGCCAGCTCCCGGGACAGGGACACTGAAGCTTTCTTT
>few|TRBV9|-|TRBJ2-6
CASSVDTNSGANVLTF
TGTGCCAGCAGCGTAGATACAAACTCTGGGGCCAACGTCCTGACTTTC
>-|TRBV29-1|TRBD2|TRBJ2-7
CSVEAGREPGEQYF
TGCAGCGTTGAGGCAGGGAGGGAGCCGGGCGAGCAGTACTTC
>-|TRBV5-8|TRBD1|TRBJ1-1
CASSFQRQGGTEAFF
TGTGCCAGCAGCTTTCAAAGACAGGGCGGCACTGAAGCTTTCTTT
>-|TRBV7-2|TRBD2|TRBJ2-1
CASRDLIGGGVGNEQFF
TGTGCCAGCAGAGACTTGATTGGCGGGGGGGTAGGTAATGAGCAGTTCTTC
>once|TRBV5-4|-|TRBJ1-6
CASSFSSYNSPLHF
TGTGCCAGCAGCTTTAGCTCCTATAATTCACCCCTCCACTTT
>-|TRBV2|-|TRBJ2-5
CASSEAVGGYQETQYF
TGTGCCAGCAGTGAAGCGGTCGGGGGTTACCAAGAGACCCAGTACTTC
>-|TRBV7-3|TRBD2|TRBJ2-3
CASSLVASGGTDTQYF
TGTGCCAGCAGCTTAGTGGCTAGCGGGGGCACAGATACGCAGTATTTT
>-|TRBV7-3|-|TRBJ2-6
CASSSLGGDSGANVLTF
TGTGCCAGCAGCTCCCTGGGGGGAGATTCTGGGGCCAACGTCCTGACTTTC
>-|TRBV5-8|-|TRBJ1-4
CASSLEYNLNEKLFF
TGTGCCAGCAGCTTAGAATACAACCTTAATGAAAAACTGTTTTTT
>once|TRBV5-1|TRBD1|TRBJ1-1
CASSTRTGNTEAFF
TGCGCCAGCAGCACCAGGACAGGGAACACTGAAGCTTTCTTT
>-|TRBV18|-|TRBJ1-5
CASSPLSPGMSNQPQHF
TGTGCCAGCTCACCACTTTCCCCGGGGATGAGCAATCAGCCCCAGCATTTT
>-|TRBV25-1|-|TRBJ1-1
CASSARGAAANTEAFF
TGTGCCAGCAGTGCCCGGGGGGCAGCTGCGAACACTGAAGCTTTCTTT
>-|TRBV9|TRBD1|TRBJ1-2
CASSVVHSTGEGYTF
TGTGCCAGCAGCGTAGTCCACAGTACAGGGGAGGGCTACACCTTC
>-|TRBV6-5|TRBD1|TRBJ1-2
CASSYPDRALYTF
TGTGCCAGCAGTTACCCTGACAGGGCTCTGTACACCTTC
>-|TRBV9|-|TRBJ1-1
CASSSGTLGQTEAFF
TGTGCCAGCAGCAGCGGGACTCTGGGGCAAACTGAAGCTTTCTTT
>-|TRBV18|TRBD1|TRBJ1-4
CASSQDRGNEKLFF
TGTGCCAGCTCACAGGACAGGGGCAATGAAAAACTGTTTTTT
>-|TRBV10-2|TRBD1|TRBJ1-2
CASSGPGQGDYGYTF
TGCGCCAGCAGTGGACCGGGACAGGGAGACTATGGCTACACCTTC
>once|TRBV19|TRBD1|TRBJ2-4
CASSGTGWAKNIQYF
TGTGCCAGTAGCGGGACAGGGTGGGCCAAAAACATTCAGTACTTC
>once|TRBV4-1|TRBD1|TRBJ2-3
CASSQDGQGAFIDTQYF
TGCGCCAGCAGCCAAGATGGCCAGGGGGCGTTTATTGATACGCAGTATTTT